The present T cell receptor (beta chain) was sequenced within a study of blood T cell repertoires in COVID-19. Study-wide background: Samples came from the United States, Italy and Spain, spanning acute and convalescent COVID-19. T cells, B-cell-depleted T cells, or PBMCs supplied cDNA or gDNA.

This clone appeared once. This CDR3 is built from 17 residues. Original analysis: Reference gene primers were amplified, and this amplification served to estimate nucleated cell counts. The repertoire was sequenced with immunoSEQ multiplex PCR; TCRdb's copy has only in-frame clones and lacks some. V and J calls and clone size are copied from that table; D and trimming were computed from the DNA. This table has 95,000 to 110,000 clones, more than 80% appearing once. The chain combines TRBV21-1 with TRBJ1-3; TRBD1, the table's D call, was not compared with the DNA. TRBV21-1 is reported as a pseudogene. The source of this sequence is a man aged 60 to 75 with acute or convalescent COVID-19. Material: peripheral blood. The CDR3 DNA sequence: TGTGCCAGCAGCAAACTCGGGGACAGGGAAGGTGGAAACACCATATATTTT. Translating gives CASSKLGDREGGNTIYF.